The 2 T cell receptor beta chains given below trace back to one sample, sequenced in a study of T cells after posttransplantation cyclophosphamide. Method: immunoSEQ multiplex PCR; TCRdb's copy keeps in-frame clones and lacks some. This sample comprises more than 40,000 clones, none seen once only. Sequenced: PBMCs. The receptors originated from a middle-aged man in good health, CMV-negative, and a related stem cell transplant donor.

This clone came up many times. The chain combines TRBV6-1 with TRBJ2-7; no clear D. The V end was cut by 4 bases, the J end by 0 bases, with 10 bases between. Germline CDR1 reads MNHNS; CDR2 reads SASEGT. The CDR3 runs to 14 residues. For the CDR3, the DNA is TGTGCCAGCAGTGGGTCCCTCAGCTCCTACGAGCAGTACTTC. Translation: CASSGSLSSYEQYF.

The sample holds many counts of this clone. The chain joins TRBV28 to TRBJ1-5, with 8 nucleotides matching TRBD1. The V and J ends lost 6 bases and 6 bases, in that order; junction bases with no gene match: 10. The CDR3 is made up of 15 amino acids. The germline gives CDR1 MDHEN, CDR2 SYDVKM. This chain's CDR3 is CASSPDRGWSQPQHF. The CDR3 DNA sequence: TGTGCCAGCAGCCCCGACAGGGGCTGGAGTCAGCCCCAGCATTTT.